This T cell receptor beta chain was found in a study of T cells after yellow fever vaccination. Study findings and constraints: Weaker in magnitude, the secondary response showed a faster peak on day 5 versus 15. Few clonotypes appeared in both CD4 and CD8 compartments. Most clones from primary vaccination resurfaced after the booster (around 95% CD4, more than 75% CD8).

5'RACE template switching generated TCR cDNA, adding a universal primer site and UMIs. Each CDR3 protein is one row after TCRdb ran MiXCR on the 5' RACE reads. The repertoire holds 95,000 to 100,000 distinct CDR3 sequences, with roughly 6% as singletons. Only a few counts were recorded for this clonotype. Antigen: not known. Looked up from germline, CDR1 is MNHEY and CDR2 is SMNVEV (reference sequence). The germline V and J ends were trimmed by 6 bases and 3 bases, with 9 bases remaining between them. There are 13 residues in the CDR3. The clonotype was recovered from a man between 18 and 35 years old who received the YFV17D yellow fever vaccine. This specimen consisted of CD8+ T cells sorted from PBMCs, obtained 10 days after the yellow fever booster vaccination. V is TRBV27 and J is TRBJ1-5, with D unresolved. In nucleotides, the CDR3 is TGTGCCAGCAGCCGGCACAACAATCAGCCCCAGCATTTT. This gives the protein CASSRHNNQPQHF.